This T cell receptor beta chain was sequenced in a study of blood T cell repertoires in COVID-19. Study as a whole: The samples span acute and convalescent COVID-19 from the United States, Italy and Spain. T cells, B-cell-depleted T cells, or PBMCs supplied cDNA or gDNA.

Per the study methods: Amplification with reference gene primers provided the estimates of nucleated cell counts. TCRdb's table, derived via immunoSEQ multiplex PCR, lists solely in-frame clones and lacks some. The DNA was the basis for D and trimming; V, J and clone size are from that table. The table records about 190,000 clones, around 86% of them present only once. The V gene end was trimmed by 5 bases and the J gene end by 5 bases; junction bases not matched to a gene: 16. The CDR3 is 17 residues long. Germline V gene sequence: CDR1 LNHNV, CDR2 YYDKDF (reference sequence). The chain links TRBV15 to TRBJ2-5; the match to TRBD2 covers 8 bases. The receptor's source is a woman between 40 and 55 years old with acute or convalescent COVID-19. The sequenced sample was peripheral blood. CDR3 nucleotides: TGTGCCACCAGCCGGAACCCGCCGGGGGGGGGTCAGGAGACCCAGTACTTC. Its protein is CATSRNPPGGGQETQYF.